This T cell receptor beta chain was sequenced during a study of T cells after yellow fever vaccination (dated by TCRdb to about 2019). Regarding the research as a whole: Libraries from fractions with low cell numbers were prepared with the SMART-Seq v4 Ultra Low Input RNA kit. To track T-cell clones before and after primary and booster YFV17D yellow fever vaccination, bulk TCR alpha and beta repertoires were sequenced longitudinally. Blood was collected at multiple timepoints before and after primary and secondary immunization, and bulk PBMC replicates and cell subsets were isolated. Two healthy male donors made up the cohort, one aged 18 to 29 years and the other aged 30 to 39 years.

The paper's findings and limits, for the study overall: Because abundant contaminating clonotypes from the bulk population could be contained in FACS-sorted repertoires, computational filtering was required. Because the study included only a couple of donors, the extent to which the findings can be generalized is limited. Most clones expanded after primary vaccination (almost 98% of CD4 and 88% of CD8) were re-detected after the booster, suggesting that broad memory maintenance occurred. The secondary T-cell response was found to be weaker but faster than the primary response, with a peak reached on day 5 rather than on day 15. A small share of clonotypes was detected in both CD4 and CD8 compartments, with the overlap likely arising from convergent recombination.

The sample's treatment or condition label, decoded: live attenuated yellow fever vaccine strain. PBMCs were isolated from peripheral blood using a standard Ficoll-Paque protocol. Dynabeads CD4 and CD8 positive selection kits were used to isolate CD4 and CD8 T-cell fractions. RNA was extracted with TriZol from bulk PBMCs, CD4 and CD8 fractions, and dextramer-positive and dextramer-negative fractions. TCR cDNA was synthesized by 5'RACE template switching, through which a universal primer site and unique molecular identifiers were introduced. cDNA synthesis was primed from both the TCR alpha and TCR beta constant segments. Library amplification used two PCR steps, and the second PCR step added sample barcodes and sequencing adapters. Sequencing of libraries was performed on Illumina HiSeq 2500 (2x100 bp) or NovaSeq (2x150 bp). The authors processed their data as follows. MIGEC was used to demultiplex reads and collapse the reads into UMI consensus sequences, and MiXCR was used for V(D)J alignment. Vaccine-responding clonotypes were identified with edgeR using replicate PBMC samples, with FDR below 0.01 and a log2 fold change above 5 up to day 15 being required. CD4 or CD8 identity was assigned to each bulk clonotype according to whether the clonotype was present at higher abundance in the sequenced CD4 repertoire or the sequenced CD8 repertoire. Starting from the raw public reads, TCRdb applied fastp trimming at Q25, assembled clones with MiXCR and retained in-frame beta chains. Each CDR3 protein gets just one entry, which takes the most common genes and DNA from the rows behind it. The V and J calls were not made by the authors but by TCRdb's processing. The sample table records around 72,000 distinct CDR3 sequences; under 9.5% of these occur just once. Roughly 29% of the sample goes to the ten largest clones.

This clonotype was seen only a few times. Its antigen is currently not known. Per-nucleotide qualities are absent, and no much larger clonotype sits a single base away. Sequencing was performed on CD8+ T cells sorted from PBMCs, taken roughly 10 days after the first yellow fever vaccination. This receptor was identified in a young man who received the YFV17D yellow fever vaccine.

The base sequence is TGTGCCAGCAGTTGGACAGCATCGTATAATTCACCCCTCCACTTT. The encoded protein is CASSWTASYNSPLHF. The chain uses TRBV7-2 and TRBJ1-6; a weak D assignment points to TRBD1 (6 bases agree). V drops 6 bases and J drops 4 bases, leaving 13 bases in between. The germline V gene specifies SGHTA as CDR1 and FQGNSA as CDR2. From cysteine to phenylalanine, the CDR3 is 15 amino acids long. Here the CDR3 DNA is all that survives: 45 bases in frame from base 1. The reference TRBV7-2 and TRBJ1-6 proteins fill in what lies around the CDR3, so the full variable domain reads GAGVSQSPSNKVTEKGKDVELRCDPISGHTALYWYRQSLGQGLEFLIYFQGNSAPDKSGLPSDRFSAERTGGSVSTLTIQRTQQEDSAVYLCASSWTASYNSPLHFGNGTRLTVT.